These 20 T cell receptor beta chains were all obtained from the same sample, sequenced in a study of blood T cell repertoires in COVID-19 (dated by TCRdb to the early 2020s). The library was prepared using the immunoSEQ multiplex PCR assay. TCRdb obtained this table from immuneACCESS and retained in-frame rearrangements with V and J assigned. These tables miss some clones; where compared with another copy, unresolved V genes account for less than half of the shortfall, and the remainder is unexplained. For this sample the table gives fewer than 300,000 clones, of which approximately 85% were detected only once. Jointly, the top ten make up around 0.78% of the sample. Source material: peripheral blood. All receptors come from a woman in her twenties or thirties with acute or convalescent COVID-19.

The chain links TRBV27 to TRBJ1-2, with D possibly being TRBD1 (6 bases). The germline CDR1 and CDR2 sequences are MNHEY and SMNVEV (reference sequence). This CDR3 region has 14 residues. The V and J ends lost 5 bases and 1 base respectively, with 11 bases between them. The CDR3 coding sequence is TGTGCCAGCAGTCCCAGACAGGTTAACTATGGCTACACCTTC. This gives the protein CASSPRQVNYGYTF.

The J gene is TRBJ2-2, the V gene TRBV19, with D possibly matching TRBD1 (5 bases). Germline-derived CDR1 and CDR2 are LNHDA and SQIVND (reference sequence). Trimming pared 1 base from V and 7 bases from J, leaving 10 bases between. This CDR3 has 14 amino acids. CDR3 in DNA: TGTGCCAGTAGTATAGGCAGGGATCGCGGGGAGCTGTTTTTT. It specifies CASSIGRDRGELFF.

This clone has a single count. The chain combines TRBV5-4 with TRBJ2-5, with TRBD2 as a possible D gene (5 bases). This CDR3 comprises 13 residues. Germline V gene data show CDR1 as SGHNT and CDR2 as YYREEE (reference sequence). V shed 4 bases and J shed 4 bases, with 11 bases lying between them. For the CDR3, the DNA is TGTGCCAGCAGCCGGACTGGCCGAGAGACCCAGTACTTC. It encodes CASSRTGRETQYF.

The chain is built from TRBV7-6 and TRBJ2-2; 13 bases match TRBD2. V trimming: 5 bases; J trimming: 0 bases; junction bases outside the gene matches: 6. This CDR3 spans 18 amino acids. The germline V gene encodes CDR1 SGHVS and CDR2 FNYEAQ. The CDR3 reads CASSRTSGSPTNTGELFF. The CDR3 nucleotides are TGTGCCAGCAGCAGGACTAGCGGGAGCCCCACGAACACCGGGGAGCTGTTTTTT.

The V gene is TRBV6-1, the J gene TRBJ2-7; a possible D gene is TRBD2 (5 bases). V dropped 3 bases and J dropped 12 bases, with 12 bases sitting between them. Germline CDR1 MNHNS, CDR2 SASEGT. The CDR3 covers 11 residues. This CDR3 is CASSEVGVLYF. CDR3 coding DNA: TGTGCCAGCAGTGAGGTCGGGGTTTTGTACTTC.

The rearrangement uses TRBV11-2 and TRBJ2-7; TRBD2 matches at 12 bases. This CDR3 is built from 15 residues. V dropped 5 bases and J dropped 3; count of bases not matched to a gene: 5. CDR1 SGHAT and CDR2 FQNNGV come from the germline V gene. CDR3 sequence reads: CASSRTSGGSYEQYF. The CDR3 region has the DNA TGTGCCAGCAGCCGAACTAGCGGGGGGAGCTACGAGCAGTACTTC.

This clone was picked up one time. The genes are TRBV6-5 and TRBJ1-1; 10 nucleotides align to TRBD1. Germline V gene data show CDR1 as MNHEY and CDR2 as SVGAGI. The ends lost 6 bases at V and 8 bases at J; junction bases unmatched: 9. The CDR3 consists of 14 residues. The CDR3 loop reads CASSMVDRGGEAFF. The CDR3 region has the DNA TGTGCCAGCAGCATGGTGGACAGGGGGGGAGAAGCTTTCTTT.

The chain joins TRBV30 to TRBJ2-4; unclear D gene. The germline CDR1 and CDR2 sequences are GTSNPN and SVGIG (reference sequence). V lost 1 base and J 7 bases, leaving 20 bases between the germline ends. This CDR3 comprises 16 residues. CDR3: CAWSAVMSLPLNIQYF. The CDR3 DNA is TGTGCCTGGAGTGCGGTTATGTCCTTACCATTGAACATTCAGTACTTC.

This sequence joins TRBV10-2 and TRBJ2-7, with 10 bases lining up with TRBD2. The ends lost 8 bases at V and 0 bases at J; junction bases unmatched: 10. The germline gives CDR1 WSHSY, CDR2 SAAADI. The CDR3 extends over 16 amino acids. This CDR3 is CASSDLAGAGSYEQYF. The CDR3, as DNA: TGCGCCAGCTCCGATCTAGCGGGAGCAGGCTCCTACGAGCAGTACTTC.

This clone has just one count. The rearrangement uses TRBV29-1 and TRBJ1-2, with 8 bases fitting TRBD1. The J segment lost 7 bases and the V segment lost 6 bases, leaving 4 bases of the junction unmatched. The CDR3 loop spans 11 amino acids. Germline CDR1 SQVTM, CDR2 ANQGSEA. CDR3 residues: CSVTGGPGYTF. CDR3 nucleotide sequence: TGCAGCGTCACAGGGGGACCTGGCTACACCTTC.

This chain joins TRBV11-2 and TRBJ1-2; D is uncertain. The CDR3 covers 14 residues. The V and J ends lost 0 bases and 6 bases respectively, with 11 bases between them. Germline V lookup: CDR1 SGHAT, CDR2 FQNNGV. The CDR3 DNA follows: TGTGCCAGCAGCTTAGACACCGGGAACCATGGCTACACCTTC. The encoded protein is CASSLDTGNHGYTF.

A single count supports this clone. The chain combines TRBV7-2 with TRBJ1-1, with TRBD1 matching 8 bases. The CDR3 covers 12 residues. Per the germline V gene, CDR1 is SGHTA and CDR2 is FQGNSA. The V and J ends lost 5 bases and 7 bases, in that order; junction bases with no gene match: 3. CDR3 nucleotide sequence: TGTGCCAGCAGCCGGGACAGGAATGAAGCTTTCTTT. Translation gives CASSRDRNEAFF.

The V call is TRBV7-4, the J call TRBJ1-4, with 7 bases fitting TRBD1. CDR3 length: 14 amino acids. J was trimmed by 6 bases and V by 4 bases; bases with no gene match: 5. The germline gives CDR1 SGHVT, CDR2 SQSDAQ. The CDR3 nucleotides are TGTGCCAGCAGCTGGACAGGCTATTATGAAAAACTGTTTTTT. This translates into CASSWTGYYEKLFF.

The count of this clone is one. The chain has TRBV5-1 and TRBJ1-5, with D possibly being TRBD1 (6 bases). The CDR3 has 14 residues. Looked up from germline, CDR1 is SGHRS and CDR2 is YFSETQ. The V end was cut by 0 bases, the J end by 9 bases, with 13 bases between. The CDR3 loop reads CASSLDRAGTPQHF. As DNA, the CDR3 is TGCGCCAGCAGCTTGGACAGGGCAGGAACGCCCCAGCATTTT.

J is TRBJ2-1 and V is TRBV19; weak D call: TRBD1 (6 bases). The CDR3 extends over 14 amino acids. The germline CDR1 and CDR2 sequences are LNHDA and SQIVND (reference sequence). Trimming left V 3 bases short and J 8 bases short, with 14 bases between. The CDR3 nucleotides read TGTGCCAGTAGTATCGGCGACGAGGGGGATGAGCAGTTCTTC. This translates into CASSIGDEGDEQFF.

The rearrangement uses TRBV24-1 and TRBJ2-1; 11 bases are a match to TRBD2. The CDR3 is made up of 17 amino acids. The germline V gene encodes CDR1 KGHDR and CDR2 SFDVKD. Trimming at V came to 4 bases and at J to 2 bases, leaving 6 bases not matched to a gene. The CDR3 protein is CATSERGLAAPYNEQFF. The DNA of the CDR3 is TGTGCCACCAGTGAACGGGGACTAGCGGCCCCCTACAATGAGCAGTTCTTC.

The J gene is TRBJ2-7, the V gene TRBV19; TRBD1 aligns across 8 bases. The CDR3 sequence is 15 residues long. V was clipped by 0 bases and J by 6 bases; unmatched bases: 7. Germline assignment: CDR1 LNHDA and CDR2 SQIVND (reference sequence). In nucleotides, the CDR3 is TGTGCCAGTAGTATAGAACCAGGGGGCCTAGGCGAGCAGTACTTC. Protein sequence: CASSIEPGGLGEQYF.

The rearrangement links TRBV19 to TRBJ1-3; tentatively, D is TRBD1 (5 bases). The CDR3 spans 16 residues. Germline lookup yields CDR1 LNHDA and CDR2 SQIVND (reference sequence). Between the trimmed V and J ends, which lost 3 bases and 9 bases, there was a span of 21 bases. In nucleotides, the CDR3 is TGTGCCAGTAGTATTTCTCAGGGCCGCAGCTCTGGCACCATATATTTT. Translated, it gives CASSISQGRSSGTIYF.

CDR3 amino acids: CAIRPQGSGNTIYF. The CDR3 DNA is TGTGCCATCAGGCCACAGGGCTCTGGAAACACCATATATTTT. The V and J genes are TRBV10-3 and TRBJ1-3; the D gene is possibly TRBD1 (6 bases). V shed 6 bases and J shed 0 bases, with 9 bases lying between them. This CDR3 is 14 amino acids long. The germline V gene encodes CDR1 ENHRY and CDR2 SYGVKD.

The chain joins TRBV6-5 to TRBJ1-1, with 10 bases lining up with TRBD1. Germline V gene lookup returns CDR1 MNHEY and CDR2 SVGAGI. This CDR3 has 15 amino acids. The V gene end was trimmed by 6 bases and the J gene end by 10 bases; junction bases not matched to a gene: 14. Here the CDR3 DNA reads TGTGCCAGCAGCCCCACAGTGGGACAGGGGTCGGCAGCTTTCTTT. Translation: CASSPTVGQGSAAFF.